These 19 T cell receptor beta chains came from one sample sequenced in a study of T-cell reconstitution after alpha-beta-depleted transplantation in children. The authors prepared the TCRbeta library with unique molecular identifiers. A single record per CDR3 protein comes from TCRdb applying MiXCR to the PCR reads. The data show under 60,000 distinct CDR3 sequences, about 5.7% seen once. The sequences come from PBMCs, mostly from graft donor cells, collected 60 days after TCRalphabeta/CD19-depleted stem cell transplant. The receptors stem from a female patient aged 2-9 years who had a stem cell transplant for aplastic anemia, so the T cells may come from the graft donor.

This clonotype has more than one count but fewer than ten. This sequence joins TRBV6-6 and TRBJ2-7, with D perhaps TRBD2 (6 bases). Between the trimmed V and J ends, which lost 7 bases and 1 base, there was a span of 20 bases. CDR1 and CDR2 (germline): MNHNY, SVGAGI (reference sequence). The CDR3 contains 16 residues. The CDR3 sequence: CASTTPGVRNSYEQYF. CDR3 in DNA: TGTGCCAGCACCACCCCGGGAGTTAGGAATTCCTACGAGCAGTACTTC.

This clonotype was observed at least ten times. This chain uses TRBV20-1 with TRBJ1-1; tentatively, D is TRBD1 (6 bases). This CDR3 spans 12 amino acids. CDR1 and CDR2 from the germline V gene are DFQATT and SNEGSKA (reference sequence). With 1 base removed from V and 8 bases from J, the gap between germline ends came to 11 bases. For the CDR3, the DNA is TGCAGTGCTAGAGTTCAGGGGTTCGAAGCTTTCTTT. It codes for CSARVQGFEAFF.

This clonotype was counted at least ten times. J is TRBJ2-3 and V is TRBV29-1; weak D call: TRBD1 (6 bases). The germline gives CDR1 SQVTM, CDR2 ANQGSEA. The V and J ends lost 7 bases and 4 bases respectively, with 18 bases between them. The CDR3 spans 14 residues. CDR3 DNA: TGCAGCGCTAACAGGGAAGTGTTGTCAGATACGCAGTATTTT. Translating it yields CSANREVLSDTQYF.

Judged by abundance, this clonotype is large (0.1 to 1%). The gene calls are TRBV28 and TRBJ2-3, with 7 bases matching TRBD2. With 2 bases clipped from V and 2 bases from J, the junction kept 1 base outside the gene matches. This CDR3 is 14 amino acids long. Germline V lookup: CDR1 MDHEN, CDR2 SYDVKM. The CDR3 coding sequence is TGTGCCAGCAGTTTAAGCGGGACCACAGATACGCAGTATTTT. This gives the protein CASSLSGTTDTQYF.

V gene TRBV11-2 combines with J gene TRBJ2-3, with 9 bases identical to TRBD2. Per germline, CDR1 SGHAT and CDR2 FQNNGV. After removal of 5 bases from V and 7 bases from J, the junction contained 7 bases not matched to a gene. The CDR3 loop spans 14 amino acids. CDR3 sequence (DNA): TGTGCCAGCAGCCCCAGCGGGGGGCGGAATACGCAGTATTTT. It encodes CASSPSGGRNTQYF.

This clonotype was observed many times. The chain combines TRBV9 with TRBJ2-5; D tentatively reads TRBD1 or TRBD2 (5 bases each). Germline CDR1 SGDLS, CDR2 YYNGEE. The CDR3 contains 19 residues. V was shortened by 4 bases and J by 9 bases, with 34 bases between the two germline ends. Here the CDR3 DNA reads TGTGCCAGCAGCCCAGCCGGGGCAGGCCCTAGTGGGTCTCAGGAGGCCCAGTACTTC. Translated: CASSPAGAGPSGSQEAQYF.

This clonotype appeared many times. The rearrangement links TRBV20-1 to TRBJ2-7, with 12 bases that match TRBD2. V shed 0 bases and J 3 bases; nucleotides not matched to a gene: 9. The CDR3 consists of 17 residues. CDR1 DFQATT and CDR2 SNEGSKA come from the germline V gene (reference sequence). The CDR3 sequence is CSARDSTSGSQSYEQYF. DNA of the CDR3: TGCAGTGCTAGAGATTCGACTAGCGGGAGTCAAAGCTACGAGCAGTACTTC.

The V and J genes are TRBV20-1 and TRBJ1-2; D possibly corresponds to TRBD1 (5 bases). CDR1 is DFQATT, CDR2 SNEGSKA, per germline (reference sequence). The CDR3 runs to 12 residues. Deletions cut 3 bases from V and 13 bases from J, with 18 bases between. The DNA of the CDR3 is TGCAGTGCTAGTGACACAAAAGAGACAGTCACCTTC. As protein: CSASDTKETVTF.

This clonotype was picked up many times. This chain connects TRBV5-1 to TRBJ2-7; D unclear. V lost 0 bases to trimming and J lost 7 bases, with 11 bases between them. This CDR3 comprises 13 residues. CDR1 is SGHRS and CDR2 is YFSETQ in the germline V gene. CDR3 sequence reads: CASSLDGLGEQYF. The CDR3 nucleotides are TGCGCCAGCAGCTTGGACGGGCTCGGAGAGCAGTACTTC.

This clonotype showed up just a few times. This chain uses TRBV25-1 with TRBJ2-3, with 9 bases matching TRBD1. The CDR3 is made up of 15 amino acids. The germline gives CDR1 MGHDK, CDR2 SYGVNS. V gave up 8 bases and J gave up 2 bases; unmatched junction bases: 8. CDR3 DNA: TGTGCCAGCGCGGTCACAGGGGGCATCACAGATACGCAGTATTTT. Its protein product is CASAVTGGITDTQYF.

This clonotype was counted many times. The chain recombines TRBV25-1 with TRBJ2-7, with 8 bases matching TRBD1. The CDR3 runs 15 residues. The V segment lost 10 bases and the J segment 1 base; nucleotides outside the gene matches: 12. The germline V gene has CDR1 MGHDK and CDR2 SYGVNS. The CDR3 loop is CATGQGSRPSYEQYF. The CDR3 DNA follows: TGTGCCACCGGACAGGGATCGCGTCCATCCTACGAGCAGTACTTC.

This clonotype was seen many times. V and J are TRBV15 and TRBJ1-4; the D is unclear. V was clipped by 0 bases and J by 8 bases, with 7 bases between them. Looked up from germline, CDR1 is LNHNV and CDR2 is YYDKDF (reference sequence). This CDR3 is 13 amino acids long. Written as DNA, the CDR3 is TGTGCCACCAGCAGAGACGTCAGGGAAAAACTGTTTTTT. It translates to CATSRDVREKLFF. The full variable domain, its missing parts supplied by reference TRBV15 and TRBJ1-4, is DAMVIQNPRYQVTQFGKPVTLSCSQTLNHNVMYWYQQKSSQAPKLLFHYYDKDFNNEADTPDNFQSRRPNTSFCFLDIRSPGLGDTAMYLCATSRDVREKLFFGSGTQLSVL.

This clonotype was observed a handful of times. V is TRBV28 and J is TRBJ2-7, with D possibly being TRBD2 (5 bases). This CDR3 is 14 amino acids long. V was pared by 3 bases and J by 3 bases, with 12 bases between. Germline V CDR1 and CDR2: MDHEN, SYDVKM. The CDR3, as DNA: TGTGCCAGCAGTTTGGGCGGGTCGCTCTACGAGCAGTACTTC. Translated, it gives CASSLGGSLYEQYF.

This clonotype was seen at least ten times. The V and J genes are TRBV7-2 and TRBJ1-4; D possibly corresponds to TRBD1 (5 bases). In germline, CDR1 is SGHTA, CDR2 FQGNSA. The CDR3 runs 12 residues. Deletions cut 5 bases from V and 11 bases from J, with 12 bases between. CDR3 nucleotides: TGTGCCAGCAGCCGGGACGACGGGAAACTGTTTTTT. This gives the protein CASSRDDGKLFF.

This clonotype was recorded at least ten times. The chain joins TRBV12-3 or TRBV12-4 to TRBJ2-7, with 9 nucleotides matching TRBD2. V lost 5 bases to trimming and J lost 2 bases; unmatched junction nucleotides: 7. The CDR3 contains 15 residues. The CDR3 coding sequence is TGTGCCAGCAGTCTTAGCGGGAGCAAGCCCTACGAGCAGTACTTC. Translating gives CASSLSGSKPYEQYF.

The sample holds many counts of this clonotype. The CDR3 nucleotides read TGTGCCAGCAGTTTGGGGTTGGGATCCAACTATGGCTACACCTTC. Its protein is CASSLGLGSNYGYTF. The chain couples TRBV28 to TRBJ1-2; D not resolved. This CDR3 is 15 amino acids long. Germline lookup yields CDR1 MDHEN and CDR2 SYDVKM. Trimming left V 3 bases short and J 2 bases short, with 13 bases between.

This clonotype was found many times. V usage is TRBV4-3 and J usage is TRBJ1-5; 9 bases match TRBD1. CDR3 size: 16 residues. CDR1 is LGHNA, CDR2 YSLEER, per germline. V trimming: 0 bases; J trimming: 6 bases; junction bases outside the gene matches: 6. CDR3 loop: CASSQDKGTGFQPQHF. CDR3 nucleotides: TGCGCCAGCAGCCAAGATAAGGGGACAGGGTTTCAGCCCCAGCATTTT.

This clonotype was recorded at least ten times. The chain links TRBV6-2 or TRBV6-3 to TRBJ2-7; a weak D match, TRBD2 (6 bases). V lost 5 bases and J lost 4, with 24 bases in between. The CDR3 has 17 residues. Germline V lookup: CDR1 MNHEY, CDR2 SVGEGT. The CDR3 nucleotides read TGTGCCAGCAGTCCGCCTTTTTTGTTTAGCGGACTGTACGAGCAGTACTTC. Amino acid sequence: CASSPPFLFSGLYEQYF.

This clonotype has ten or more counts. The J gene is TRBJ2-3, the V gene TRBV20-1; unclear D gene. Germline-derived CDR1 and CDR2 are DFQATT and SNEGSKA (reference sequence). Trimming removed 6 bases at V and 6 bases at J, with 7 bases between. The CDR3 is made up of 10 amino acids. The CDR3 coding sequence is TGCAGTGCCCAATGGGATACGCAGTATTTT. Its translation is CSAQWDTQYF.